The T cell receptor beta chain described here comes from a study of T cell responses to AZD1222 COVID-19 vaccine. This table comes from immunoSEQ multiplex PCR, and its TCRdb copy is limited to in-frame clones, with some not included. In the table there are some 110,000 clones, 88% of which are singletons. V was shortened by 4 bases and J by 1 base, with 14 bases between the two germline ends. This CDR3 is built from 15 residues. Germline assignment: CDR1 SGHNT and CDR2 YYREEE (reference sequence). The receptor comes from an adult in good health. The sequenced sample was peripheral blood, obtained on day 0 of AZD1222 vaccination. The V call is TRBV5-4, the J call TRBJ2-5, with a weak D call TRBD1 (5 bases). This chain's CDR3 is CASSPSWTLQETQYF. CDR3 DNA: TGTGCCAGCAGCCCCAGTTGGACACTCCAAGAGACCCAGTACTTC.